This entry is about one T cell receptor (beta chain). This clonotype was observed at least ten times. Its antigen specificity is not known. Nothing much larger sits one base from this clone, and base qualities are not available. The data originate from a study of CD8 T cells in ankylosing spondylitis (dated by TCRdb to 2016 to 2017). In terms of the full investigation: To find TCR variants linked to disease, the study profiled T cell receptor beta repertoires in ankylosing spondylitis patients and healthy donors. The full study cohort was made up of approximately 24 ankylosing spondylitis patients and 108 healthy donors. Peripheral blood was sampled, and synovial fluid was also collected from ankylosing spondylitis patients.

What the research found in general, with its limitations: Blood from ankylosing spondylitis patients appeared to be characterized by a TCR beta motif made up of fewer than ten highly homologous amino acid variants. In peripheral blood, the disease-linked clones were found at relatively low frequencies and had a CD8+ phenotype. Some motif variants had previously been reported in the synovial fluid and blood of reactive arthritis patients, which suggests shared mechanisms of disease initiation. According to the report, matched synovial fluid samples from ankylosing spondylitis patients were significantly enriched for the disease-linked clones.

Sequences SGDLS (CDR1) and YYNGEE (CDR2) are obtained from the germline V gene. Trimming at the junction amounts to 0 bases on V and 5 bases on J, and the germline ends lie 9 bases apart. From the cysteine through the phenylalanine, the CDR3 covers 14 amino acids. Of the read, only the CDR3 DNA is kept; its 42 bases are in frame from base 1. Instrument used: Illumina HiSeq 2500. Quantitative 5'-RACE with molecular barcodes was used to prepare TCR beta libraries. On the authors' methods: A new computational method, built on a probabilistic model of VDJ rearrangement, was used to identify disease-linked TCR variants. In-frame beta chains were kept once TCRdb had trimmed the public reads at Q25 with fastp and called clones with MiXCR. Identical CDR3 protein sequences are pooled into one entry, listed with their most common genes and DNA. What appears here as the V and J calls and clone size reflects TCRdb's work, not the paper's. In all, the sample holds some 27,000 distinct CDR3 sequences, and 5.3% of those were seen once. Clones ranked in the top ten supply approximately 1.7% of the sample.

Sequences were obtained from blood, either unsorted or a sorted T cell fraction (not recorded which). The V and J segments used are TRBV9 and TRBJ1-5; perhaps TRBD1 is the D gene, with 6 bases matching. The TCR sequence derives from a female donor with ankylosing spondylitis or in good health (not recorded which). The base sequence is TGTGCCAGCAGCGTAGGGGACACCTATCAGCCCCAGCATTTT. It codes for CASSVGDTYQPQHF.